The 28 T cell receptor beta chains below all came from one sample that was sequenced in a study of metastatic and nonmetastatic thyroid tumors. Through MiXCR, TCRdb re-clonotyped the PCR reads. Of 30,000 to 45,000 clones detected, roughly 20% appear once; the ten largest clones hold about 14%. Treatment of any kind had been given to no patient before thyroid surgery. Sample: blood. These receptor sequences come from a female donor with papillary thyroid cancer or a benign thyroid nodule (not recorded which). Some clones in this sample may be carry-over from other donors' samples.

This clone is labeled as medium-sized. The chain carries TRBV6-4 and TRBJ2-7; 9 bases match TRBD2. The CDR3 has 17 amino acids. The trim removed 5 bases at V and 6 bases at J, leaving 17 bases unmatched. From germline, CDR1 is MRHNA and CDR2 SNTAGT. CDR3 in amino acids: CASSPGFPGLAGPEQYF. The CDR3 nucleotides are TGTGCCAGCAGTCCGGGGTTCCCGGGACTAGCCGGCCCCGAGCAGTACTTC.

This chain connects TRBV2 to TRBJ2-1; 8 bases are a match to TRBD1. V was clipped by 0 bases and J by 10 bases; unmatched bases: 23. The CDR3 consists of 20 residues. Germline loops: CDR1 SNHLY, CDR2 FYNNEI. Here the CDR3 DNA reads TGTGCCAGCAGTGAAGCGGGGACAGGACCCTGCCCGGCCGGAGACTACGAGCAGTTCTTC. It yields the protein CASSEAGTGPCPAGDYEQFF.

This clone was counted many times. V and J are TRBV11-3 and TRBJ2-1; D remains unclear. CDR3 length: 12 amino acids. Germline lookup yields CDR1 SGHNT and CDR2 YENEEA. V was pared by 7 bases and J by 3 bases, with 7 bases between. The CDR3 is CASTRFYNEQFF. The CDR3 DNA is TGTGCCAGCACCCGATTCTACAATGAGCAGTTCTTC.

This clone has at least ten counts. The V and J genes are TRBV5-6 and TRBJ2-1; D is perhaps TRBD2 (5 bases). With 2 bases removed from V and 4 bases from J, the gap between germline ends came to 7 bases. The CDR3 is 13 residues long. Germline V gives CDR1 SGHDT, CDR2 YYEEEE. Here the CDR3 reads CASSLERYNEQFF. The DNA for the CDR3 is TGTGCCAGCAGCTTAGAGCGGTACAATGAGCAGTTCTTC.

The sample holds many counts of this clone. Other DNA sequences in the same sample also yield this CDR3. The chain uses TRBV5-6 and TRBJ2-7, with TRBD2 identical over 8 bases. V lost 1 base, J lost 3 bases, and 3 bases stayed unmatched. The CDR3 is made up of 14 amino acids. The V gene's germline CDR1 is SGHDT and CDR2 YYEEEE. CDR3: CASSLTSGYYEQYF. CDR3 coding DNA: TGTGCCAGCAGCTTGACTAGCGGCTACTACGAGCAGTACTTC.

This clone has at least ten counts. This chain's CDR3 is CSARDPSSGRAGEQYF. CDR3 DNA sequence: TGCAGTGCTAGAGATCCGTCTAGCGGGAGGGCCGGGGAGCAGTACTTC. The gene calls are TRBV20-1 and TRBJ2-7; TRBD2 matches at 12 bases. Germline-derived CDR1 and CDR2 are DFQATT and SNEGSKA (reference sequence). The CDR3 consists of 16 residues. V was clipped by 0 bases and J by 7 bases; unmatched bases: 10.

Points on this clone: The junction differs from germline at one of its ends, possibly a read error. The chain uses TRBV2 and TRBJ2-2; the match to TRBD2 covers 10 bases. CDR1 is SNHLY and CDR2 is FYNNEI in the germline V gene. This CDR3 has 17 residues. CDR3 region: CASGDGPIAGGTVELFF. Written as DNA, the CDR3 is TGTGCCAGTGGTGACGGACCCATAGCGGGGGGCACCGTGGAGCTGTTTTTT.

This clone was recorded at least ten times. This sequence joins TRBV7-8 and TRBJ1-1; tentatively, D is TRBD1 (6 bases). Germline assignment: CDR1 SGHVS and CDR2 FQNEAQ. CDR3 size: 12 residues. Trimming removed 5 bases at V and 8 bases at J, with 12 bases between. The CDR3 sequence is CASSQTGTEAFF. Written as DNA, the CDR3 is TGTGCCAGCAGCCAAACAGGGACGGAAGCTTTCTTT.

There are many counts of this clone. V usage is TRBV11-3 and J usage is TRBJ1-2, with 7 positions matching TRBD1. The CDR3 is 15 amino acids. Germline loops: CDR1 SGHNT, CDR2 YENEEA. V dropped 5 bases and J dropped 7; count of bases not matched to a gene: 13. CDR3 coding DNA: TGTGCCAGCAGCATACATCGAACAGGGGTCTCTGGCTACACCTTC. This codes for CASSIHRTGVSGYTF.

V is TRBV11-1 and J is TRBJ1-5; TRBD1 agrees at 9 bases. J was trimmed by 4 bases and V by 5 bases; bases with no gene match: 9. Germline values: CDR1 SGHAT, CDR2 FQDESV (reference sequence). The length of the CDR3 is 16 residues. CDR3 sequence: CASSQGGTGNNQPQHF. CDR3 DNA sequence: TGTGCCAGCAGCCAAGGTGGGACAGGGAATAATCAGCCCCAGCATTTT. The whole variable domain, filled in from reference TRBV11-1 and TRBJ1-5, reads EAEVAQSPRYKITEKSQAVAFWCDPISGHATLYWYRQILGQGPELLVQFQDESVVDDSQLPKDRFSAERLKGVDSTLKIQPAELGDSAMYLCASSQGGTGNNQPQHFGDGTRLSIL.

This clone was seen many times. The chain is built from TRBV5-4 and TRBJ1-1; D may be TRBD1 (5 bases). Germline V lookup: CDR1 SGHNT, CDR2 YYREEE (reference sequence). The CDR3 sequence is 16 residues long. V lost 0 bases, J lost 0 bases, and 12 bases lay in between. CDR3: CASSLEGERVNTEAFF. The CDR3 region has the DNA TGTGCCAGCAGCTTGGAAGGGGAAAGGGTGAACACTGAAGCTTTCTTT.

V usage is TRBV7-6 and J usage is TRBJ2-1, with D possibly matching TRBD1 (5 bases). The germline gives CDR1 SGHVS, CDR2 FNYEAQ. The CDR3 has 15 amino acids. Trimming shortened V by 0 bases and J by 6 bases, and 12 bases separated the two germline ends. CDR3 in DNA: TGTGCCAGCAGCTTAGCGCCAGACAGTCTCAATGAGCAGTTCTTC. Translation: CASSLAPDSLNEQFF.

This clone was found many times. V gene TRBV10-3 combines with J gene TRBJ1-5; 7 bases match TRBD1. V shed 0 bases and J 7 bases; nucleotides not matched to a gene: 6. The CDR3 loop spans 15 amino acids. CDR1 and CDR2 from the germline V gene are ENHRY and SYGVKD. The CDR3 protein is CAISESEGARQPQHF. In DNA, the CDR3 is TGTGCCATCAGTGAGTCCGAGGGGGCGCGACAGCCCCAGCATTTT.

Many counts were recorded for this clone. A much larger clone is a single base away; this may be a read error. Other DNA sequences within the sample encode an identical CDR3. V is TRBV20-1 and J is TRBJ1-2; no reliable D call. V lost 0 bases, J lost 5 bases, and 16 bases lay in between. CDR1 and CDR2 (germline): DFQATT, SNEGSKA (reference sequence). There are 15 residues in the CDR3. CDR3: CSARDPAGSHYGYTF. In nucleotides, the CDR3 is TGCAGTGCTAGAGACCCGGCAGGTAGTCATTATGGCTACACCTTC.

This clone has at least ten counts. This CDR3 reads CASSLVSFNEQFF. In DNA, the CDR3 is TGTGCCAGCAGCTTAGTCTCTTTCAATGAGCAGTTCTTC. The chain combines TRBV5-6 with TRBJ2-1, with D unresolved. The germline gives CDR1 SGHDT, CDR2 YYEEEE. With 2 bases removed from V and 6 bases from J, the gap between germline ends came to 9 bases. CDR3 length: 13 residues.

This clone came up a few times. The chain joins TRBV20-1 to TRBJ2-3; D not resolved. The length of the CDR3 is 11 residues. Germline CDR1 and CDR2: DFQATT and SNEGSKA (reference sequence). V was clipped by 6 bases and J by 0 bases, with 4 bases between them. Here the CDR3 reads CSATSTDTQYF. The CDR3 nucleotides are TGCAGTGCAACTAGCACAGATACGCAGTATTTT.

A few counts support this clone. The chain combines TRBV6-1 with TRBJ2-4, with D maybe TRBD2 (6 bases). Germline CDR1 and CDR2: MNHNS and SASEGT. The CDR3 loop spans 14 amino acids. V was shortened by 8 bases and J by 16 bases, with 27 bases between the two germline ends. The CDR3, as DNA: TGTGCCAGCGGATTCTTACCTGGGACTTCTTCTATCTACTTC. It codes for CASGFLPGTSSIYF.

About this clone: A much larger clone differs from this one at a single base, so this may be a read error. J is TRBJ1-5 and V is TRBV29-1; 9 bases are a match to TRBD1. J lost 6 bases, V lost 8 bases, and 11 bases had no gene match. Germline CDR1 reads SQVTM; CDR2 reads ANQGSEA. This CDR3 contains 14 residues. The CDR3 region has the DNA TGCAGCTCCTGGACAGGGGAGTGGGCTCAGCCCCAGCATTTT. This sequence encodes CSSWTGEWAQPQHF.

Within the sample, this clone is medium-sized (0.01 to 0.1%). This chain connects TRBV6-1 to TRBJ2-3; 8 positions match TRBD2. With 3 bases clipped from V and 4 bases from J, the junction kept 3 bases outside the gene matches. Per the germline V gene, CDR1 is MNHNS and CDR2 is SASEGT. The CDR3 is 14 amino acids. The CDR3 DNA follows: TGTGCCAGCAGTGAGGGACTAGAGGCAGATACGCAGTATTTT. Its protein is CASSEGLEADTQYF.

This clone was picked up a small number of times. A much bigger clone sits one base away, suggesting this may be a read error. This chain joins TRBV29-1 and TRBJ2-5; 8 bases are a match to TRBD1. The CDR3 contains 12 residues. The germline V gene has CDR1 SQVTM and CDR2 ANQGSEA. V lost 8 bases to trimming and J lost 3 bases; unmatched junction nucleotides: 5. CDR3 sequence (DNA): TGCAGCTCCTCGGACAGGGAAGAGACCCAGTACTTC. This encodes CSSSDREETQYF.

A note on this clone: The junction shows a germline mismatch at one end, possibly a read error. This same CDR3 is encoded by further DNA sequences in the sample. This sequence joins TRBV20-1 and TRBJ2-1; a possible D gene is TRBD2 (6 bases). The germline V gene encodes CDR1 DFQATT and CDR2 SNEGSKA (reference sequence). The CDR3 is made up of 14 amino acids. CDR3 residues: CSASLRGGPNEQFF. CDR3 DNA: TGCAGTGCTAGTTTGCGGGGAGGCCCCAATGAGCAGTTCTTT.

This clone was counted at least ten times. The rearrangement joins TRBV20-1 to TRBJ2-7, with D unclear. The germline V gene encodes CDR1 DFQATT and CDR2 SNEGSKA (reference sequence). With 5 bases removed from V and 5 bases from J, the gap between germline ends came to 13 bases. The CDR3 is made up of 12 amino acids. The CDR3: CSALPDEDEQYF. CDR3 in DNA: TGCAGTGCTCTTCCGGACGAGGACGAGCAGTACTTC.

By proportion, this clone is medium-sized. The genes are TRBV6-1 and TRBJ1-1; TRBD1 is a possible D gene (5 bases). From germline, CDR1 is MNHNS and CDR2 SASEGT. CDR3 size: 16 residues. V lost 6 bases, J lost 5 bases, and 22 bases lay in between. The CDR3 DNA follows: TGTGCCAGCAGCCTGTCTTCGGGATCAGGGAGGACTGAAGCTTTCTTT. Amino acids: CASSLSSGSGRTEAFF.

Concerning this clone itself: Possible read error: a much larger clone is one base away. The chain couples TRBV25-1 to TRBJ2-2, with D hard to call. The germline CDR1 and CDR2 sequences are MGHDK and SYGVNS. The CDR3 spans 10 residues. The CDR3 protein is CAISSGELFF. CDR3 coding DNA: TGTGCCATCAGTTCCGGGGAGCTGTTTTTT.

This clone was seen at least ten times. The J gene is TRBJ2-7, the V gene TRBV5-5; TRBD2 aligns across 16 bases. This CDR3 comprises 18 residues. Germline values: CDR1 SGHKS, CDR2 YYEKEE (reference sequence). With V trimmed by 0 bases and J by 1 base, 4 bases remained unmatched. The CDR3 loop is CASSLGGLAGGPSYEQYF. The CDR3 region has the DNA TGTGCCAGCAGCTTGGGGGGACTAGCGGGAGGGCCATCCTACGAGCAGTACTTC.

In its sample, this clone was seen a few times. The V call is TRBV2, the J call TRBJ1-1; D uncertain. The CDR3 covers 12 residues. Between the trimmed V and J ends, which lost 2 bases and 7 bases, there was a span of 8 bases. Germline V CDR1 and CDR2: SNHLY, FYNNEI. The CDR3 spells CASSERVLEAFF. The CDR3 coding sequence is TGTGCCAGCAGTGAAAGGGTCCTTGAAGCTTTCTTT.

This clone has ten or more counts. V gene TRBV19 combines with J gene TRBJ1-4; D gene unclear. V lost 3 bases, J lost 0 bases, and 5 bases lay in between. There are 14 residues in the CDR3. Germline CDR1 reads LNHDA; CDR2 reads SQIVND (reference sequence). The CDR3 here is CASSIWATNEKLFF. In DNA form, the CDR3 reads TGTGCCAGTAGTATCTGGGCAACTAATGAAAAACTGTTTTTT.

This clone has a count of ten or more. The chain uses TRBV19 and TRBJ2-3; D is ambiguous. The CDR3 is 13 amino acids. CDR1 is LNHDA, CDR2 SQIVND, per germline (reference sequence). Trimming shortened V by 6 bases and J by 0 bases, and 7 bases separated the two germline ends. CDR3 DNA: TGTGCCAGTAGCCTGACTAGCACAGATACGCAGTATTTT. It is translated as CASSLTSTDTQYF.